Presented here are 26 T cell receptor beta chains from one specimen sequenced in a study of beta chain features in type 1 diabetes. The whole isolated RNA underwent reverse transcription, so sequencing captured expressed TCRB transcripts. Some clones are missing from TCRdb's copy, which holds only in-frame ones; the method was immunoSEQ multiplex PCR. Here the sample spans about 900,000 clones, about 17% being singletons. Sequencing used naive CD4+ T cells from blood. Receptor source: a young woman in good health.

The chain links TRBV18 to TRBJ2-7, with 10 positions matching TRBD1. V lost 2 bases to trimming and J lost 1 base; unmatched junction nucleotides: 2. The germline V gene has CDR1 KGHSH and CDR2 LQKENI. The CDR3 runs 15 residues. CDR3 nucleotides: TGTGCCAGCTCACCATGGACAGGGGGGTCCTACGAGCAGTACTTC. Translated, it gives CASSPWTGGSYEQYF.

This chain uses TRBV6-6 with TRBJ2-5; TRBD2 might be the D (5 bases). Trimming took off 2 bases at V and 1 base at J, with 8 bases between the two ends. CDR1 and CDR2 (germline): MNHNY, SVGAGI (reference sequence). The CDR3 has 14 amino acids. The CDR3 region is CASSYIRGQETQYF. The CDR3, as DNA: TGTGCCAGCAGTTACATCCGGGGCCAAGAGACCCAGTACTTC.

Worth noting for this clone: Other DNA sequences in the same sample also yield this CDR3. V is TRBV28 and J is TRBJ2-7, with 10 bases fitting TRBD1. Per the germline V gene, CDR1 is MDHEN and CDR2 is SYDVKM. Trimming cost V 5 bases and J 3 bases; bases outside gene matches: 1. This CDR3 contains 13 residues. Here the CDR3 reads CASSGDRGYEQYF. The CDR3 region has the DNA TGTGCCAGCAGTGGGGACAGGGGCTACGAGCAGTACTTC. Together with reference TRBV28 and TRBJ2-7, the CDR3 gives the full variable domain: DVKVTQSSRYLVKRTGEKVFLECVQDMDHENMFWYRQDPGLGLRLIYFSYDVKMKEKGDIPEGYSVSREKKERFSLILESASTNQTSMYLCASSGDRGYEQYFGPGTRLTVT.

The V and J genes are TRBV11-1 and TRBJ2-7, with D possibly being TRBD1 (6 bases). With 2 bases removed from V and 6 bases from J, the gap between germline ends came to 11 bases. The germline CDR1 and CDR2 sequences are SGHAT and FQDESV (reference sequence). This CDR3 spans 13 amino acids. In DNA, the CDR3 is TGTGCCAGCAGCTTACCACAGGGACGCGAGCAGTACTTC. It specifies CASSLPQGREQYF. The full variable domain, its missing parts supplied by reference TRBV11-1 and TRBJ2-7, is EAEVAQSPRYKITEKSQAVAFWCDPISGHATLYWYRQILGQGPELLVQFQDESVVDDSQLPKDRFSAERLKGVDSTLKIQPAELGDSAMYLCASSLPQGREQYFGPGTRLTVT.

This clone has only a few counts. The chain uses TRBV4-1 and TRBJ2-7; D is tentatively TRBD1 or TRBD2 (7 bases each). This CDR3 spans 15 amino acids. V dropped 1 base and J dropped 5 bases, with 15 bases sitting between them. Germline CDR1 and CDR2: MGHRA and YSYEKL. CDR3 nucleotides: TGCGCCAGCAGCCAAGCAGGGGGGGGCTTAGACGAGCAGTACTTC. Its translation is CASSQAGGGLDEQYF.

This clone turned up a few times. The chain uses TRBV19 and TRBJ2-1; the D is unclear. The germline V and J ends were trimmed by 3 bases and 0 bases, with 12 bases remaining between them. Germline CDR1 LNHDA, CDR2 SQIVND (reference sequence). The CDR3 loop spans 16 amino acids. CDR3: CASSMRLGSSYNEQFF. DNA of the CDR3: TGTGCCAGTAGTATGCGACTGGGCAGCTCCTACAATGAGCAGTTCTTC.

This clone has just a few counts. This chain uses TRBV18 with TRBJ1-5; 7 positions match TRBD1. The germline gives CDR1 KGHSH, CDR2 LQKENI. Germline trimming cut 6 bases from V and 0 bases from J; bases unmatched to any gene: 5. The CDR3 runs to 15 residues. CDR3 bases: TGTGCCAGCTCCCCGGGACAGCTTAGCAATCAGCCCCAGCATTTT. Its protein product is CASSPGQLSNQPQHF.

V usage is TRBV4-2 and J usage is TRBJ1-5, with 8 bases lining up with TRBD1. Germline V gives CDR1 LGHNA, CDR2 YNFKEQ. Germline trimming cut 0 bases from V and 6 bases from J; bases unmatched to any gene: 4. This CDR3 region has 15 residues. The CDR3 spells CASSQDPTGGQPQHF. The CDR3 DNA sequence: TGTGCCAGCAGCCAAGACCCAACAGGGGGTCAGCCCCAGCATTTT.

The chain carries TRBV5-1 and TRBJ2-1; D possibly corresponds to TRBD2 (5 bases). Deletions cut 2 bases from V and 1 base from J, with 13 bases between. The length of the CDR3 is 16 residues. Germline CDR1 and CDR2: SGHRS and YFSETQ. The CDR3 DNA sequence: TGCGCCAGCAGCTTCTCAACTAGTACGTCCTACAATGAGCAGTTCTTC. Translated, it gives CASSFSTSTSYNEQFF.

This chain links TRBV27 with TRBJ1-2; a possible D gene is TRBD1 (5 bases). V was clipped by 3 bases and J by 6 bases, with 11 bases between them. The germline gives CDR1 MNHEY, CDR2 SMNVEV (reference sequence). The CDR3 consists of 13 residues. CDR3 nucleotides: TGTGCCAGCAGTTTTGGTCGGGGGGATGGCTACACCTTC. It is translated as CASSFGRGDGYTF.

This chain connects TRBV19 to TRBJ2-1; 7 nucleotides agree with TRBD2. Germline trimming cut 3 bases from V and 4 bases from J; bases unmatched to any gene: 3. Germline CDR1 and CDR2: LNHDA and SQIVND (reference sequence). The CDR3 consists of 14 residues. CDR3 bases: TGTGCCAGTAGTATTTTAGCGGGTTACAATGAGCAGTTCTTC. Its protein is CASSILAGYNEQFF.

This clone appeared a few times. This chain uses TRBV5-1 with TRBJ2-3; 12 bases map to TRBD1. The CDR3 extends over 15 amino acids. Germline-derived CDR1 and CDR2 are SGHRS and YFSETQ. The J segment lost 4 bases and the V segment lost 5 bases, leaving 5 bases of the junction unmatched. Written as DNA, the CDR3 is TGCGCCAGCAGGTCCGGGACAGGGGGCCCAGATACGCAGTATTTT. Residues: CASRSGTGGPDTQYF.

This clone was seen only a few times. V usage is TRBV28 and J usage is TRBJ1-2; D possibly corresponds to TRBD1 (6 bases). CDR1 is MDHEN, CDR2 SYDVKM, per germline. Trimming pared 1 base from V and 3 bases from J, leaving 12 bases between. CDR3 length: 15 residues. CDR3 DNA sequence: TGTGCCAGCAGTTTATTGCAGGGGCCCGACTATGGCTACACCTTC. Translated: CASSLLQGPDYGYTF.

This clone was found a few times. This chain connects TRBV9 to TRBJ2-2; 7 bases match TRBD1. The CDR3 spans 16 residues. With V trimmed by 3 bases and J by 6 bases, 11 bases remained unmatched. CDR1 and CDR2 from the germline V gene are SGDLS and YYNGEE. CDR3 DNA sequence: TGTGCCAGCAGCGCGAGCGACAGGGAAATTTCCGGGGAGCTGTTTTTT. Its protein product is CASSASDREISGELFF. The full variable domain, its missing parts supplied by reference TRBV9 and TRBJ2-2, is DSGVTQTPKHLITATGQRVTLRCSPRSGDLSVYWYQQSLDQGLQFLIQYYNGEERAKGNILERFSAQQFPDLHSELNLSSLELGDSALYFCASSASDREISGELFFGEGSRLTVL.

The chain recombines TRBV5-1 with TRBJ2-3; 9 bases map to TRBD1. Germline assignment: CDR1 SGHRS and CDR2 YFSETQ. V dropped 4 bases and J dropped 6; count of bases not matched to a gene: 18. This CDR3 has 18 residues. The CDR3 loop reads CASSTRGRDRVTSDTQYF. CDR3 DNA sequence: TGCGCCAGCAGCACCCGGGGCCGGGACAGGGTAACCTCGGATACGCAGTATTTT. Combining the CDR3 with reference TRBV5-1 and TRBJ2-3 gives the whole variable domain KAGVTQTPRYLIKTRGQQVTLSCSPISGHRSVSWYQQTPGQGLQFLFEYFSETQRNKGNFPGRFSGRQFSNSRSEMNVSTLELGDSALYLCASSTRGRDRVTSDTQYFGPGTRLTVL.

The J gene is TRBJ1-2, the V gene TRBV6-6, with unresolved D. This CDR3 has 10 amino acids. The germline CDR1 and CDR2 sequences are MNHNY and SVGAGI (reference sequence). V was shortened by 5 bases and J by 10 bases, with 8 bases between the two germline ends. As DNA, the CDR3 is TGTGCCAGCAGTGAGGGCGTCTACACCTTC. Protein: CASSEGVYTF.

This clone turned up a few times. This chain connects TRBV18 to TRBJ2-1; perhaps TRBD2 as D (6 bases). Germline CDR1 is KGHSH and CDR2 is LQKENI. V shed 0 bases and J shed 6 bases, with 12 bases lying between them. CDR3 length equals 15 residues. The CDR3 coding sequence is TGTGCCAGCTCACCACCGAGCGGGCCAATCAATGAGCAGTTCTTC. Translating it yields CASSPPSGPINEQFF.

The chain combines TRBV10-3 with TRBJ2-1, with TRBD1 matching 7 bases. The germline gives CDR1 ENHRY, CDR2 SYGVKD. V lost 4 bases and J lost 6; bases outside the gene matches: 15. This CDR3 region has 17 residues. The CDR3 protein is CAISVRQGNLGGNEQFF. The CDR3 bases are TGTGCCATCAGTGTGAGACAGGGCAACCTGGGTGGCAATGAGCAGTTCTTC.

On this clone itself: Germline is not matched at one junction end, which may reflect a read error. This specimen includes other DNA sequences encoding the same CDR3. The chain recombines TRBV10-3 with TRBJ2-3; D perhaps matches TRBD1 (6 bases). The CDR3 is 14 amino acids. The V gene's germline CDR1 is ENHRY and CDR2 SYGVKD. CDR3 loop: CAIALGADTDTQYF. CDR3 bases: TGCGCCATAGCTTTGGGGGCTGACACAGATACGCAGTATTTT.

Only one count was recorded for this clone. V gene TRBV6-5 combines with J gene TRBJ2-5; 9 bases fit TRBD1. Germline V lookup: CDR1 MNHEY, CDR2 SVGAGI. V trimming: 6 bases; J trimming: 6 bases; junction bases outside the gene matches: 8. The CDR3 extends over 14 amino acids. CDR3: CASRRTGTGQTQYF. CDR3 sequence (DNA): TGTGCCAGCAGACGCACCGGGACAGGGCAGACCCAGTACTTC.

The chain recombines TRBV7-9 with TRBJ1-1, with a possible D match to TRBD1 (5 bases). The V end was cut by 1 base, the J end by 3 bases, with 12 bases between. Germline-derived CDR1 and CDR2 are SEHNR and FQNEAQ (reference sequence). This CDR3 has 15 amino acids. For the CDR3, the DNA is TGTGCCAGCAGCTTAGGTCAGGGTGTCGACACTGAAGCTTTCTTT. Translation: CASSLGQGVDTEAFF.

V usage is TRBV19 and J usage is TRBJ2-7; weak D call: TRBD2 (5 bases). Trimming cost V 6 bases and J 6 bases, with 18 bases left between them. The CDR3 totals 14 residues. CDR1 LNHDA and CDR2 SQIVND come from the germline V gene (reference sequence). The chain's CDR3 is CASSNPSEGVEQYF. CDR3 sequence (DNA): TGTGCCAGTAGCAACCCCTCTGAGGGAGTCGAGCAGTACTTC.

Notes on this clone: The junction does not match germline at one end; this may be a read error. This chain uses TRBV10-3 with TRBJ2-5; 8 bases fit TRBD2. The CDR3 consists of 16 residues. Germline-derived CDR1 and CDR2 are ENHRY and SYGVKD. The CDR3 DNA is TGTGCCAGCAGTCATAGCGGGATCGTGCCGTGGGAGACCCAGTACTTC. Residues: CASSHSGIVPWETQYF.

This chain connects TRBV5-4 to TRBJ2-3, with D unclear. The CDR3 is made up of 15 amino acids. CDR1 and CDR2 from the germline V gene are SGHNT and YYREEE (reference sequence). V was shortened by 4 bases and J by 2 bases, with 14 bases between the two germline ends. This CDR3 is CASSHAGSATDTQYF. CDR3 coding DNA: TGTGCCAGCAGCCATGCCGGATCGGCCACAGATACGCAGTATTTT.

The chain carries TRBV10-3 and TRBJ1-1; tentatively, D is TRBD1 (5 bases). The V gene lost 10 bases and the J gene lost 3 bases, with 18 bases spanning the gap. CDR1 ENHRY and CDR2 SYGVKD come from the germline V gene. The length of the CDR3 is 14 residues. In DNA form, the CDR3 reads TGTGCCACCGGGTCTCGGGGAGGGGACACTGAAGCTTTCTTT. Its protein is CATGSRGGDTEAFF.

The V call is TRBV10-3, the J call TRBJ2-7; 16 bases are a match to TRBD2. Unmatched junction bases numbered 0, after V lost 8 bases and J lost 2 bases. Germline V CDR1 and CDR2: ENHRY, SYGVKD. The CDR3 runs 14 residues. The CDR3 loop reads CAIGTSGRAYEQYF. The CDR3 bases are TGTGCCATCGGGACTAGCGGGAGGGCCTACGAGCAGTACTTC.